A selection of T cell receptor beta chains follows, all from one sample in a study of CD8 T cells in Susac syndrome. A single record per CDR3 protein comes from TCRdb applying MiXCR to the immunoSEQ multiplex PCR reads. The sample carries roughly 120,000 distinct CDR3 sequences, approximately 95% recorded once. Material for sequencing was CD8+ T cells from PBMCs. Receptors were obtained from a human donor with multiple sclerosis. The CDR3 runs from the conserved cysteine through the conserved F or W. Each record gives: clone size, V gene, J gene, D gene, CDR3 protein, CDR3 DNA. D genes are given only for firm matches. The size of a clone is reported for some rows only, either as once, few or many, or as a class for expanded clones.

>.|TRBV7-9|TRBJ2-1|.
CASSLDREQFF
TGTGCCAGCAGCTTAGATAGGGAGCAGTTCTTC
>.|TRBV30|TRBJ1-1|TRBD1
CAWSIADRDRVGHTEAFF
TGTGCCTGGAGTATCGCTGATCGGGACAGGGTAGGCCACACTGAAGCTTTCTTT
>.|TRBV13|TRBJ2-4|TRBD2
CASSLGDLKAGQYF
TGTGCCAGCAGCTTAGGCGATCTGAAAGCGGGACAGTACTTC
>.|TRBV3-1|TRBJ2-3|TRBD2
CASSQDSGSFTDTQYF
TGTGCCAGCAGCCAGGATAGCGGGAGTTTTACAGATACGCAGTATTTT
>.|TRBV4-1|TRBJ2-6|TRBD1
CASSHPQGAPGTGANVLTF
TGCGCCAGCAGCCATCCTCAGGGGGCCCCGGGAACGGGGGCCAACGTCCTGACTTTC
>.|TRBV4-1|TRBJ2-1|TRBD2
CASSHLAGVYNEQFF
TGCGCCAGCAGCCATCTAGCGGGAGTTTACAATGAGCAGTTCTTC
>once|TRBV3-1|TRBJ1-2|.
CASSQPDTLALYGYTF
TGTGCCAGCAGCCAGCCGGACACTTTAGCACTCTATGGCTACACCTTC
>once|TRBV27|TRBJ2-1|TRBD2
CASRPGLALYNEQFF
TGTGCCAGCAGGCCGGGACTAGCCCTCTACAATGAGCAGTTCTTC
>once|TRBV10-3|TRBJ2-1|TRBD2
CAITRAGGNENEQFF
TGTGCCATCACGAGAGCGGGAGGGAATGAGAATGAGCAGTTCTTC
>once|TRBV20-1|TRBJ2-4|TRBD1
CSAFDRAAKNIQYF
TGCAGTGCTTTTGACAGGGCCGCAAAAAACATTCAGTACTTC
>.|TRBV29-1|TRBJ1-2|TRBD1
CSVQDRDRGLNAYGYTF
TGCAGCGTCCAAGACCGGGACAGGGGACTGAATGCCTATGGCTACACCTTC
>.|TRBV9|TRBJ1-6|.
CASSVGPMPNSPLHF
TGTGCCAGCAGCGTAGGGCCAATGCCAAATTCACCCCTCCACTTT
>.|TRBV3-1|TRBJ2-1|TRBD2
CASSLDTSASYNEQFF
TGTGCCAGCAGCCTGGATACTAGCGCCTCCTACAATGAGCAGTTCTTC
>.|TRBV12-5|TRBJ1-3|TRBD1
CASRTGGPSGNTIYF
TGTGCTAGTCGGACAGGGGGCCCCTCTGGAAACACCATATATTTT
>.|TRBV6-1|TRBJ2-1|.
CASSERGLYNEQFF
TGTGCCAGCAGTGAAAGGGGACTGTACAATGAGCAGTTCTTC
>.|TRBV4-1|TRBJ2-7|TRBD2
CASSLGLAGASYEQYF
TGCGCCAGCAGCCTAGGACTAGCGGGGGCCTCCTACGAGCAGTACTTC
>.|TRBV3-1|TRBJ2-3|.
CASSQDGTLGPQYF
TGTGCCAGCAGCCAAGATGGGACCCTGGGTCCGCAGTATTTT
>.|TRBV15|TRBJ2-3|.
CATSRGPDTQYF
TGTGCCACCAGTCGCGGGCCTGATACGCAGTATTTT
>once|TRBV6-6|TRBJ2-5|TRBD1
CASSHRGFPRTQYF
TGTGCCAGCAGCCACAGGGGGTTCCCGAGGACCCAGTACTTC
>.|TRBV12-3/TRBV12-4|TRBJ2-2|TRBD2
CASSLELAANTGELFF
TGTGCCAGCAGTTTAGAACTAGCGGCGAACACCGGGGAGCTGTTTTTT
>.|TRBV19|TRBJ2-2|TRBD1
CASSLTGWTGELFF
TGTGCCAGTAGTTTGACAGGGTGGACCGGGGAGCTGTTTTTT
>once|TRBV5-1|TRBJ2-2|.
CASSFGGMRTGELFF
TGCGCCAGCAGCTTTGGGGGGATGAGGACCGGGGAGCTGTTTTTT
>.|TRBV18|TRBJ2-2|.
CASSPTELNTGELFF
TGTGCCAGCTCACCAACGGAGCTTAACACCGGGGAGCTGTTTTTT
>.|TRBV12-3/TRBV12-4|TRBJ2-7|.
CASSLKLEQYF
TGTGCCAGCAGTTTGAAGTTAGAGCAGTACTTC
>.|TRBV20-1|TRBJ2-1|TRBD2
CSARGSGGNEQFF
TGCAGTGCTAGAGGTAGCGGGGGCAATGAGCAGTTCTTC
>once|TRBV3-1|TRBJ1-3|.
CASSQVREVLSGNTIYF
TGTGCCAGCAGCCAAGTGCGGGAGGTTTTATCTGGAAACACCATATATTTT
>.|TRBV25-1|TRBJ2-5|.
CASSEWGGGKETQYF
TGTGCCAGCAGTGAATGGGGGGGCGGAAAAGAGACCCAGTACTTC
>.|TRBV28|TRBJ2-5|.
CATSYGRGLSGWTQYF
TGTGCCACCAGCTACGGCAGGGGACTATCGGGGTGGACCCAGTACTTC
>.|TRBV9|TRBJ2-5|TRBD2
CASKGSGSTETQYF
TGTGCCAGCAAGGGTAGCGGGAGTACCGAGACCCAGTACTTC
>.|TRBV3-1|TRBJ2-3|TRBD2
CASSSRPELAGAELTDTQYF
TGTGCCAGCAGCTCAAGACCGGAACTAGCGGGTGCTGAGCTCACAGATACGCAGTATTTT
>.|TRBV30|TRBJ2-4|.
CAWTGVAKNIQYF
TGTGCCTGGACTGGAGTAGCCAAAAACATTCAGTACTTC
>.|TRBV29-1|TRBJ1-4|TRBD1
CSVAGGADNEKLFF
TGCAGCGTTGCAGGGGGGGCAGATAATGAAAAACTGTTTTTT
>.|TRBV27|TRBJ2-5|TRBD1
CASRRTGGGEETQYF
TGTGCCAGTCGTCGGACAGGGGGTGGGGAAGAGACCCAGTACTTC
>once|TRBV24-1|TRBJ2-5|TRBD1
CATRGQGRYQETQYF
TGTGCCACCAGGGGACAGGGCCGGTACCAAGAGACCCAGTACTTC
>once|TRBV13|TRBJ1-2|.
CASSLYRVDYGYTF
TGTGCCAGCAGCTTGTACAGGGTAGACTATGGCTACACCTTC
>once|TRBV20-1|TRBJ2-7|TRBD2
CSAREGEGGAYEQYF
TGCAGTGCTAGAGAGGGGGAGGGAGGGGCCTACGAGCAGTACTTC
>.|TRBV4-1|TRBJ1-6|.
CASSQVWQRNSPLHF
TGCGCCAGCAGCCAAGTGTGGCAGCGTAATTCACCCCTCCACTTT
>.|TRBV20-1|TRBJ2-2|TRBD1
CSAVDRGRRTGELFF
TGCAGTGCCGTTGACAGGGGGCGTCGAACCGGGGAGCTGTTTTTT
>.|TRBV13|TRBJ2-3|TRBD2
CASSSHPKNRLGLAGGQTDTQYF
TGTGCCAGCAGCTCCCATCCAAAAAACAGGTTGGGACTAGCGGGAGGGCAAACAGATACGCAGTATTTT
>.|TRBV5-1|TRBJ2-2|.
CATMGGAGELFF
TGCGCCACCATGGGGGGCGCCGGGGAGCTGTTTTTT
>.|TRBV6-6|TRBJ2-1|.
CASSLLPPTNEQFF
TGTGCCAGCAGTTTGCTACCTCCTACCAATGAGCAGTTCTTC
>.|TRBV7-8|TRBJ2-2|.
CASSSSVRGKTGELFF
TGTGCCAGCAGCTCGTCGGTGAGGGGCAAGACCGGGGAGCTGTTTTTT
>.|TRBV20-1|TRBJ2-2|TRBD1
CSARGHRGRTGELFF
TGCAGTGCTAGAGGACACAGGGGGAGAACCGGGGAGCTGTTTTTT
>.|TRBV9|TRBJ2-5|.
CASSVSGAPRETQYF
TGTGCCAGCAGCGTATCAGGGGCGCCCCGGGAGACCCAGTACTTC
>.|TRBV7-8|TRBJ1-6|TRBD1
CASSPLTGPYNSPLHF
TGTGCCAGCAGCCCACTGACAGGGCCCTATAATTCACCCCTCCACTTT
>.|TRBV3-1|TRBJ2-7|.
CASSQGMENEQYF
TGTGCCAGCAGCCAAGGAATGGAGAACGAGCAGTACTTC
>.|TRBV12-3/TRBV12-4|TRBJ2-5|.
CASSFWEAETQYF
TGTGCCAGCAGTTTCTGGGAAGCGGAGACCCAGTACTTC
>.|TRBV7-8|TRBJ2-1|TRBD2
CASSFRAFGLAGVHNEQFF
TGTGCCAGCAGCTTCAGGGCTTTTGGACTAGCGGGGGTACACAATGAGCAGTTCTTC
>few|TRBV5-1|TRBJ2-1|.
CASSRGDEQFF
TGTGCCAGCAGTCGTGGCGATGAGCAGTTCTTC
>.|TRBV16|TRBJ2-5|TRBD1
CASSQSPRDRDGETQYF
TGTGCCAGCAGCCAATCCCCAAGGGACAGGGACGGGGAGACCCAGTACTTC
>.|TRBV3-1|TRBJ2-3|TRBD2
CASITAGAKPTDTQYF
TGTGCCAGCATCACAGCGGGAGCCAAGCCCACAGATACGCAGTATTTT
>few|TRBV28|TRBJ2-7|.
CASSPHGGSPYEQYF
TGTGCCAGCAGTCCCCATGGGGGGTCTCCTTACGAGCAGTACTTC
>once|TRBV5-1|TRBJ2-3|.
CASSLLSRPSTDTQYF
TGCGCCAGCAGCTTGCTTAGCCGCCCTAGCACAGATACGCAGTATTTT